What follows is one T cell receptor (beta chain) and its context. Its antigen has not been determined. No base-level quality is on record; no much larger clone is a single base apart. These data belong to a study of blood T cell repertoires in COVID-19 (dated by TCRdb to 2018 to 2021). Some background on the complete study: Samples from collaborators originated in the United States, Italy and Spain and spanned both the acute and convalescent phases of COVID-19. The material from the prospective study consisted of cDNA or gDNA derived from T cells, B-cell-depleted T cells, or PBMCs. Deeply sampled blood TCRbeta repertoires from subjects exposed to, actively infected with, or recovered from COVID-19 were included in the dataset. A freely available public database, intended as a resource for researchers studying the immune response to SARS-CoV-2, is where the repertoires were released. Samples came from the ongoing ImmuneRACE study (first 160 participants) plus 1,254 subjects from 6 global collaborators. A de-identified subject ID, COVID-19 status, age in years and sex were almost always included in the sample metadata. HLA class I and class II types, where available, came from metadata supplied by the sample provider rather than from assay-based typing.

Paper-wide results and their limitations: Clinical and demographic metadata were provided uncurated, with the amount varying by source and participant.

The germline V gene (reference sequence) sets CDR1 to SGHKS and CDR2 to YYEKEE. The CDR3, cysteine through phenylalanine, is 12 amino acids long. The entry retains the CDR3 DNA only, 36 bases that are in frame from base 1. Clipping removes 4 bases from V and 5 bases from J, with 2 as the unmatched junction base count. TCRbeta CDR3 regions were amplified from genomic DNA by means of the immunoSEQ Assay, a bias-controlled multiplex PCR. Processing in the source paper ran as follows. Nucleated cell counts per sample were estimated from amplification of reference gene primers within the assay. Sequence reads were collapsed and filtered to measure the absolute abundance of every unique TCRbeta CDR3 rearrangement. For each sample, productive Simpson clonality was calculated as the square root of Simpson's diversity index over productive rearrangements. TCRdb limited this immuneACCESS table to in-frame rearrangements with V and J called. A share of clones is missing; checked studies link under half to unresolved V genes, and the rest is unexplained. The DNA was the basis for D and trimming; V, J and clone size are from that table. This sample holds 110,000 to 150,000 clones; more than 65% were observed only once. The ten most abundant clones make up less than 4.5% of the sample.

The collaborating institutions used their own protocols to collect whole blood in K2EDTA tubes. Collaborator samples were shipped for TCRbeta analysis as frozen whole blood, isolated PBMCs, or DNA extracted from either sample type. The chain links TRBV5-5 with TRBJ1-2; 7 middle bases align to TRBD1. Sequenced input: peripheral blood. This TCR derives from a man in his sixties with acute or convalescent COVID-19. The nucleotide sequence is TGTGCCAGCAGCAGACAGGGTTATGGCTACACCTTC. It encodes CASSRQGYGYTF.